A selection of T cell receptor beta chains follows, all from one sample in a study of blood T cell repertoires in COVID-19. Profiled with immunoSEQ multiplex PCR; TCRdb holds only in-frame clones, not every one. The sample yields 140,000 to 150,000 clones, over 70% seen once. The source material was peripheral blood. These receptors originate from a man aged 65 to 85 who had recovered from COVID-19. Each CDR3 is given with its conserved first and last residue. A D gene is named only where the DNA matches it firmly. Not all rows give a size; the values are once, few, many and, for expanded clones, a class.

V: TRBV19
size: -
D: TRBD2
J: TRBJ2-1
DNA: TGTGCCACCGTACCCTCTTGGGGGACTAGCGACGATGAGCAGTTCTTC
CDR3: CATVPSWGTSDDEQFF

V: TRBV7-9
size: -
D: -
J: TRBJ2-3
DNA: TGTGCCAGCAGCTTAGGGATAGCGAGCACAGATACGCAGTATTTT
CDR3: CASSLGIASTDTQYF

V: TRBV3-1/TRBV3-2
size: -
D: -
J: TRBJ1-5
DNA: TGTGCCAGCAGCGAAGGGCATCAGCCCCAGCATTTT
CDR3: CASSEGHQPQHF

V: TRBV7-9
size: few
D: TRBD1
J: TRBJ1-1
DNA: TGTGCCAGCAGCTGGACTGACAGGGCCTTGCGCGGCACTGAAGCTTTCTTT
CDR3: CASSWTDRALRGTEAFF

V: TRBV4-3
size: once
D: -
J: TRBJ1-1
DNA: TGCGCCAGCAGCGCCAGGGCCGCGATGAACACTGAAGCTTTCTTT
CDR3: CASSARAAMNTEAFF

V: TRBV15
size: -
D: -
J: TRBJ1-6
DNA: TGTGCCACCAGCAGTACTCTATACGATTCACCCCTCCACTTT
CDR3: CATSSTLYDSPLHF

V: TRBV29-1
size: -
D: -
J: TRBJ2-1
DNA: TGCAGCGTTGATGACACCCTCAACAATGAGCAGTTCTTC
CDR3: CSVDDTLNNEQFF

V: TRBV2
size: -
D: -
J: TRBJ2-7
DNA: TGTGCCAGCAGACAAAGACTCTACGAGCAGTACTTC
CDR3: CASRQRLYEQYF

V: TRBV5-1
size: once
D: -
J: TRBJ1-1
DNA: TGCGCCAGCAGCTTGGCCGGGATTGTCGGTGCTGAAGCTTTCTTT
CDR3: CASSLAGIVGAEAFF

V: TRBV19
size: -
D: TRBD2
J: TRBJ2-7
DNA: TGTGCCAGTGCCTATGGTGGGGAGGGCAATTACGAGCAGTACTTC
CDR3: CASAYGGEGNYEQYF

V: TRBV27
size: -
D: -
J: TRBJ2-7
DNA: TGTGCCAGCAGTTCCGGGGGAGTGCACTACGAGCAGTACTTC
CDR3: CASSSGGVHYEQYF

V: TRBV10-1
size: -
D: TRBD2
J: TRBJ2-7
DNA: TGCGCCAGCAGCTATCCCACCAGGACTAGCCCATCCTACGAGCAGTACTTC
CDR3: CASSYPTRTSPSYEQYF

V: TRBV5-1
size: -
D: TRBD2
J: TRBJ2-7
DNA: TGCGCCAGCAGCTTGGGAGCGGGAGGGCCCTACGAGCAGTACTTC
CDR3: CASSLGAGGPYEQYF

V: TRBV11-2
size: -
D: TRBD2
J: TRBJ2-1
DNA: TGTGCCAGCAGCTTAGAACCGGGACTAGTTGAGCAGTTCTTC
CDR3: CASSLEPGLVEQFF

V: TRBV2
size: -
D: -
J: TRBJ1-1
DNA: TGTGCCAGCAGTGAGAGTTTTTCCTACACTGAAGCTTTCTTT
CDR3: CASSESFSYTEAFF

V: TRBV3-1/TRBV3-2
size: -
D: -
J: TRBJ1-2
DNA: TGTGCCAGCAGCCAAGAGCTAGGAGCTAACTATGGCTACACCTTC
CDR3: CASSQELGANYGYTF

V: TRBV7-2
size: -
D: TRBD2
J: TRBJ2-3
DNA: TGTGCCAGCAGCTTAGTAGCGGGAGAGGTGTATACGCAGTATTTT
CDR3: CASSLVAGEVYTQYF

V: TRBV5-5
size: -
D: TRBD2
J: TRBJ2-3
DNA: TGTGCCAGCAGCCTAAGAGGGACTAGCCACACAGATACGCAGTATTTT
CDR3: CASSLRGTSHTDTQYF

V: TRBV5-1
size: -
D: TRBD2
J: TRBJ2-4
DNA: TGCGCCAGCAGCGCGACTAGCGGGAGAGCTCCCGGAAACATTCAGTACTTC
CDR3: CASSATSGRAPGNIQYF

V: TRBV13
size: -
D: TRBD1
J: TRBJ2-1
DNA: TGTGCCAGCAGCCCAAGACAGGGTTGGGCTGAGCAGTTCTTC
CDR3: CASSPRQGWAEQFF

V: TRBV24-1
size: few
D: TRBD1
J: TRBJ2-1
DNA: TGTGCCACCAGTGACTCAACAGGGGGCTTAAATAATGAGCAGTTCTTC
CDR3: CATSDSTGGLNNEQFF

V: TRBV6-5
size: -
D: -
J: TRBJ2-7
DNA: TGTGCCAGCAGTTTCACGGGACACTCCTACGAGCAGTACTTC
CDR3: CASSFTGHSYEQYF

V: TRBV18
size: -
D: -
J: TRBJ1-1
DNA: TGTGCCAGCTCACCTCTGGACAGCCAGAACACTGAAGCTTTCTTT
CDR3: CASSPLDSQNTEAFF

V: TRBV24-1
size: -
D: TRBD2
J: TRBJ2-7
DNA: TGTGCCACCAGGACAGGGACGGGACTAGCGCGCCAAGCCCTCTACGAGCAGTACTTC
CDR3: CATRTGTGLARQALYEQYF

V: TRBV7-8
size: -
D: -
J: TRBJ1-5
DNA: TGTGCCAGCAGCCTTCGGACAGCGAGTCAGCCCCAGCATTTT
CDR3: CASSLRTASQPQHF

V: TRBV2
size: -
D: TRBD1
J: TRBJ2-7
DNA: TGTGCCAGCAGTGAAGGGACAGGGGCAATATCCCTCGAGCAGTACTTC
CDR3: CASSEGTGAISLEQYF

V: TRBV5-1
size: -
D: -
J: TRBJ1-2
DNA: TGCGCCAGCAGCTTCATGGCAGGGGTGGACTATGGCTACACCTTC
CDR3: CASSFMAGVDYGYTF

V: TRBV6-5
size: -
D: -
J: TRBJ2-2
DNA: TGTGCCAGCAGTTACGTGTACAGGCGGGGCACCGGGGAGCTGTTTTTT
CDR3: CASSYVYRRGTGELFF

V: TRBV28
size: -
D: TRBD1
J: TRBJ2-7
DNA: TGTGCCAGCAGTCGACAGGGCCTGGGGAGCTCCTACGAGCAGTACTTC
CDR3: CASSRQGLGSSYEQYF

V: TRBV7-9
size: few
D: TRBD2
J: TRBJ2-3
DNA: TGTGCCAGCCTTGGAGTGGTAGCGGGACATACGCAGTATTTT
CDR3: CASLGVVAGHTQYF

V: TRBV28
size: -
D: TRBD2
J: TRBJ2-1
DNA: TGTGCCAGCAGCTACCGGGTCTCCCAGCGGGAGGTGAATGAGCAGTTCTTC
CDR3: CASSYRVSQREVNEQFF

V: TRBV7-9
size: -
D: TRBD2
J: TRBJ2-3
DNA: TGTGCCAGCAGCCGCGGACTAGACCCCACAGATACGCAGTATTTT
CDR3: CASSRGLDPTDTQYF

V: TRBV7-2
size: -
D: TRBD1
J: TRBJ2-2
DNA: TGTGCCAGCAGGGGGGGGACAGGGTTCACCGGGGAGCTGTTTTTT
CDR3: CASRGGTGFTGELFF

V: TRBV7-9
size: -
D: TRBD1
J: TRBJ2-1
DNA: TGTGCCAGCAGCCCAGACGGGACAGGGAGTTACAATGAGCAGTTCTTC
CDR3: CASSPDGTGSYNEQFF

V: TRBV4-1
size: -
D: TRBD2
J: TRBJ2-7
DNA: TGCGCCAGCAGCCAAGAACTAGCGGGAGGGACTGCCTACGAGCAGTACTTC
CDR3: CASSQELAGGTAYEQYF

V: TRBV11-2
size: few
D: TRBD1
J: TRBJ2-3
DNA: TGTGCCAGCAGCTTCAGACAGGGGGGTATGGATACGCAGTATTTT
CDR3: CASSFRQGGMDTQYF

V: TRBV3-1/TRBV3-2
size: -
D: TRBD2
J: TRBJ2-2
DNA: TGTGCCAGCAGCCCCCTAGCAGCGGGGGGTACCGGGGAGCTGTTTTTT
CDR3: CASSPLAAGGTGELFF

V: TRBV9
size: -
D: TRBD1
J: TRBJ2-7
DNA: TGTGCCAGCAGCGCAGGGACAGGGGGCTACGAGCAGTACTTC
CDR3: CASSAGTGGYEQYF

V: TRBV7-9
size: -
D: -
J: TRBJ2-7
DNA: TGTGCCAGCAGCTTACGAGACGAGCAGTACTTC
CDR3: CASSLRDEQYF

V: TRBV12-5
size: -
D: TRBD2
J: TRBJ2-5
DNA: TGTGCTAGTGGTTTGGACGAAGCGGGAGGATTAAGCGAGACCCAGTACTTC
CDR3: CASGLDEAGGLSETQYF

V: TRBV7-2
size: -
D: TRBD2
J: TRBJ2-7
DNA: TGTGCCAGCAGTTTGGGGCCCATAGCGGGAGCGGTCGCCTACGAGCAGTACTTC
CDR3: CASSLGPIAGAVAYEQYF

V: TRBV5-4
size: -
D: -
J: TRBJ2-7
DNA: TGTGCCAGCAGCTTGGGTGGGGGCGCCCCCTCCTACGAGCAGTACTTC
CDR3: CASSLGGGAPSYEQYF

V: TRBV4-3
size: -
D: -
J: TRBJ1-4
DNA: TGCGCCAGCAGCCAAGATGCAGGTAACCCCGGTGAAAAACTGTTTTTT
CDR3: CASSQDAGNPGEKLFF